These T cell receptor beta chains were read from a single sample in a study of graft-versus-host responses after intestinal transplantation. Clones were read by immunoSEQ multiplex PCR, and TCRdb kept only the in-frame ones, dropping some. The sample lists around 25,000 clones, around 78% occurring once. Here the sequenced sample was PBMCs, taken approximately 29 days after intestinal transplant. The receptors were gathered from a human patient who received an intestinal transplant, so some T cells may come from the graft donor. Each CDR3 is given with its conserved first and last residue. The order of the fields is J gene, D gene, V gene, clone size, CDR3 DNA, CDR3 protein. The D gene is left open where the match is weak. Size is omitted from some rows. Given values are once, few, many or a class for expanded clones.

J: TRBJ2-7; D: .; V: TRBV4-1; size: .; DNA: TGCGCCAGCAGCCAGGGAGGAGGCCTAGGGGCCTACGAGCAGTACTTC; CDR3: CASSQGGGLGAYEQYF
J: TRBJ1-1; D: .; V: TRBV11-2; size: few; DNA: TGTGCCAGCAGCTTATGGGGCCAGAACACTGAAGCTTTCTTT; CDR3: CASSLWGQNTEAFF
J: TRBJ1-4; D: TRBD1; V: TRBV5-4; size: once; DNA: TGTGCCAGCAGCCCAGGACAGGGAAATGAAAAACTGTTTTTT; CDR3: CASSPGQGNEKLFF
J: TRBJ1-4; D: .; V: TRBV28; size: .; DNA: TGTGCCAGCAGTTTGGCCATAAATGAAAAACTGTTTTTT; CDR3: CASSLAINEKLFF
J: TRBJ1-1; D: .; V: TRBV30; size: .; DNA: TGTGCCTGGAGTGGTACAGGGTGGACTGAAGCTTTCTTT; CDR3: CAWSGTGWTEAFF
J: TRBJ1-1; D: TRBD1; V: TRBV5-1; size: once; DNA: TGCGCCAGCAGCCAACGGACAGGTGAAGCTTTCTTT; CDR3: CASSQRTGEAFF
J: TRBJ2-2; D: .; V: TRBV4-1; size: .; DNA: TGCGCCAGCAGCCAAGTCACGAGACAGCCGTCCGCCGGGGAGCTGTTTTTT; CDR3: CASSQVTRQPSAGELFF
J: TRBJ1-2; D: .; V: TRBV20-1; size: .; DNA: TGCAGTGCTAGACAGGGCTATGGCTACACCTTC; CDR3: CSARQGYGYTF
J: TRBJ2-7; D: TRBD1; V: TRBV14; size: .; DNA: TGTGCCAGCAGCCAAGAACTTGACAGGGGGATCTACGAGCAGTACTTC; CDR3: CASSQELDRGIYEQYF
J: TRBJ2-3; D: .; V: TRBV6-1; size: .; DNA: TGTGCCAGCGAGGAGAAGGTCCCAGATACGCAGTATTTT; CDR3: CASEEKVPDTQYF
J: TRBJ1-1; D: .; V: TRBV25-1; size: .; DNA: TGTGCCAGCAGTGATTACCCAGAAGCTTTCTTT; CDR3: CASSDYPEAFF
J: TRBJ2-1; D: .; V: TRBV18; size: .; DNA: TGTGCCAGCTCACCAGTAGCCCATGAGCAGTTCTTC; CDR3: CASSPVAHEQFF
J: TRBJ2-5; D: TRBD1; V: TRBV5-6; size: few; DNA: TGTGCCAGCAGCTTGGGGCCCCGGACAGGGGGAGAGACCCAGTACTTC; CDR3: CASSLGPRTGGETQYF